These 23 T cell receptor beta chains originate from one sample sequenced in a study of T cells in Graves' hyperthyroidism and ophthalmopathy. The investigators amplified TCR beta CDR3 regions from RNA transcripts. Using the HTBI primer set, a first-round RT-PCR was run on the TCR CDR3. MiXCR was run by TCRdb on the multiplex PCR reads, yielding one entry per CDR3 protein. The data show hundreds of thousands of distinct CDR3 sequences, with about 38% seen just once and over 8% held by the top ten. Sequenced material: blood. The receptor source for this set is a young man with Graves' hyperthyroidism.

This clonotype was picked up many times. The chain is built from TRBV2 and TRBJ2-5; either TRBD1 or TRBD2 may supply D (5 bases each). Germline V gene lookup returns CDR1 SNHLY and CDR2 FYNNEI. V was trimmed by 6 bases and J by 2 bases, leaving 13 bases between them. The CDR3 runs 14 residues. The DNA of the CDR3 is TGTGCCAGCAGGGGGTCGAGGGGACAAGAGACCCAGTACTTC. Translation gives CASRGSRGQETQYF. Complete variable domain (other parts from reference TRBV2 and TRBJ2-5): EPEVTQTPSHQVTQMGQEVILRCVPISNHLYFYWYRQILGQKVEFLVSFYNNEISEKSEIFDDQFSVERPDGSNFTLKIRSTKLEDSAMYFCASRGSRGQETQYFGPGTRLLVL.

On this clonotype: A much larger clone lies one base from this, so it may be a read error. The chain combines TRBV7-9 with TRBJ1-2, with 7 bases fitting TRBD1. The CDR3 is made up of 13 amino acids. From germline, CDR1 is SEHNR and CDR2 FQNEAQ (reference sequence). The V and J ends lost 6 bases and 7 bases, in that order; junction bases with no gene match: 8. DNA of the CDR3: TGTGCCAGCAGACCAGGGGGACAGCTTGGCTACACCTTC. Its translation is CASRPGGQLGYTF.

The V call is TRBV12-3 or TRBV12-4, the J call TRBJ2-7; the D gene is possibly TRBD1 (5 bases). The CDR3 has 12 residues. The germline V and J ends were trimmed by 10 bases and 0 bases, with 10 bases remaining between them. The CDR3, as DNA: TGTGCCATGGGGCTAGACTCCTACGAGCAGTACTTC. Protein product: CAMGLDSYEQYF.

V is TRBV2 and J is TRBJ1-1, with a possible D match to TRBD1 (6 bases). V lost 7 bases, J lost 0 bases, and 12 bases lay in between. Germline CDR1 reads SNHLY; CDR2 reads FYNNEI. This CDR3 is built from 14 residues. The CDR3 bases are TGTGCCAGCAAGTTGGACAGCTTGAACACTGAAGCTTTCTTT. It translates to CASKLDSLNTEAFF.

This clonotype was counted ten times or more. The chain joins TRBV20-1 to TRBJ1-2, with TRBD1 as a possible D gene (6 bases). V was cut by 3 bases and J by 4 bases, with 12 bases left in between. Germline CDR1 reads DFQATT; CDR2 reads SNEGSKA (reference sequence). The CDR3 has 13 residues. For the CDR3, the DNA is TGCAGTGCTAGCCTCCGGACAGCCTATGGCTACACCTTC. Translated, it gives CSASLRTAYGYTF.

This clonotype has more than one count but fewer than ten. This chain uses TRBV9 with TRBJ1-1; D possibly corresponds to TRBD1 (6 bases). With 3 bases removed from V and 3 bases from J, the gap between germline ends came to 12 bases. The CDR3 contains 14 residues. CDR1 is SGDLS and CDR2 is YYNGEE in the germline V gene. DNA for the CDR3: TGTGCCAGCAGCGCCCCGGGGGGCGACACTGAAGCTTTCTTT. Its translation: CASSAPGGDTEAFF.

The rearrangement joins TRBV29-1 to TRBJ1-2; a possible D gene is TRBD1 (6 bases). Germline V gene data show CDR1 as SQVTM and CDR2 as ANQGSEA. CDR3 size: 11 residues. In nucleotides, the CDR3 is TGCAGTTCTGACAGGCCCTATGGCTACACCTTC. Its translation is CSSDRPYGYTF. The entire variable domain, with the rest obtained from reference TRBV29-1 and TRBJ1-2, is as follows: SAVISQKPSRDICQRGTSLTIQCQVDSQVTMMFWYRQQPGQSLTLIATANQGSEATYESGFVIDKFPISRPNLTFSTLTVSNMSPEDSSIYLCSSDRPYGYTFGSGTRLTVV.

The chain joins TRBV10-1 to TRBJ2-2; no reliable D call. The CDR3 is 11 residues long. V lost 6 bases, J lost 10 bases, and 9 bases lay in between. Germline V CDR1 and CDR2: WNHNN, SYGVQD (reference sequence). The CDR3 sequence: CASRRGPELFF. CDR3 bases: TGCGCCAGCAGAAGAGGACCGGAGCTGTTTTTT.

This clonotype was counted between two and nine times. The chain joins TRBV7-2 to TRBJ2-7; D may be TRBD1 or TRBD2 (5 bases each). Germline V gene lookup returns CDR1 SGHTA and CDR2 FQGNSA. V was trimmed by 1 base and J by 2 bases, leaving 15 bases between them. This CDR3 is 16 amino acids long. The CDR3 DNA reads as TGTGCCAGCAGCTTAGTGGGGCAGGGAGAAGCCTACGAGCAGTACTTC. Translated: CASSLVGQGEAYEQYF.

This clonotype was observed at least ten times. The rearrangement links TRBV7-9 to TRBJ2-5; the D gene is possibly TRBD1 (6 bases). This CDR3 has 13 residues. V lost 6 bases, J lost 4 bases, and 12 bases lay in between. Germline V gene sequence: CDR1 SEHNR, CDR2 FQNEAQ (reference sequence). The CDR3 nucleotides read TGTGCCAGCAGATTGGGACATCCAGAGACCCAGTACTTC. Translating gives CASRLGHPETQYF. Full variable domain (missing parts from reference TRBV7-9 and TRBJ2-5): DTGVSQNPRHKITKRGQNVTFRCDPISEHNRLYWYRQTLGQGPEFLTYFQNEAQLEKSRLLSDRFSAERPKGSFSTLEIQRTEQGDSAMYLCASRLGHPETQYFGPGTRLLVL.

This clonotype was observed a single time. A much bigger clone sits one base away, suggesting this may be a read error. The chain combines TRBV2 with TRBJ2-2; D might be TRBD1 or TRBD2, each matching 5 bases. This CDR3 has 15 residues. The germline gives CDR1 SNHLY, CDR2 FYNNEI. CDR3 in amino acids: CASSLEPADTGEPFF. The CDR3 nucleotides read TGTGCCAGCAGCTTAGAACCAGCGGACACCGGGGAGCCGTTTTTT.

This clonotype was counted at least ten times. This chain connects TRBV29-1 to TRBJ1-1, with unresolved D. Trimming shortened V by 4 bases and J by 11 bases, and 17 bases separated the two germline ends. Germline V lookup: CDR1 SQVTM, CDR2 ANQGSEA. CDR3 length: 12 amino acids. The CDR3 sequence: CSVGPVPERAFF. CDR3 in DNA: TGCAGCGTTGGCCCTGTTCCTGAGAGGGCTTTCTTT. Together with reference TRBV29-1 and TRBJ1-1, the CDR3 gives the full variable domain: SAVISQKPSRDICQRGTSLTIQCQVDSQVTMMFWYRQQPGQSLTLIATANQGSEATYESGFVIDKFPISRPNLTFSTLTVSNMSPEDSSIYLCSVGPVPERAFFGQGTRLTVV.

The chain uses TRBV5-1 and TRBJ1-1; no definite D call. V was trimmed by 4 bases and J by 2 bases, leaving 18 bases between them. Germline V lookup: CDR1 SGHRS, CDR2 YFSETQ. The CDR3 sequence is 16 residues long. CDR3 sequence: CASSLVIWRSNTEAFF. CDR3 bases: TGCGCCAGCAGCCTCGTTATTTGGAGAAGTAACACTGAAGCTTTCTTT.

The V call is TRBV7-2, the J call TRBJ1-1; no clear D. This CDR3 has 14 residues. Trimming left V 6 bases short and J 5 bases short, with 16 bases between. CDR1 and CDR2 from the germline V gene are SGHTA and FQGNSA. CDR3 loop: CASSSDGRVTEAFF. CDR3 DNA sequence: TGTGCCAGCAGTTCAGACGGAAGGGTGACTGAAGCTTTCTTT.

This clonotype was seen ten or more times. V and J are TRBV7-8 and TRBJ1-1; possibly TRBD1 for D (6 bases). Germline V gene lookup returns CDR1 SGHVS and CDR2 FQNEAQ. Between the trimmed V and J ends, which lost 0 bases and 1 base, there was a span of 9 bases. The CDR3 sequence is 15 residues long. The CDR3 here is CASSLAQGGNTEAFF. In nucleotides, the CDR3 is TGTGCCAGCAGCTTAGCACAGGGCGGGAACACTGAAGCTTTCTTT.

This clonotype was seen repeatedly, ten times or more. V and J are TRBV7-9 and TRBJ2-2; D gene uncertain. V lost 5 bases, J lost 7 bases, and 11 bases lay in between. This CDR3 has 13 amino acids. Germline loops: CDR1 SEHNR, CDR2 FQNEAQ (reference sequence). As DNA, the CDR3 is TGTGCCAGCAGCCCCCAGGCGAACGGGGAGCTGTTTTTT. This codes for CASSPQANGELFF.

The chain employs TRBV19 and TRBJ1-1, with D tentatively TRBD1 (5 bases). V was shortened by 4 bases and J by 3 bases, with 9 bases between the two germline ends. Germline V gene lookup returns CDR1 LNHDA and CDR2 SQIVND (reference sequence). The CDR3 sequence is 13 residues long. In DNA form, the CDR3 reads TGTGCCAGTAGTACCGAGGGGCACACTGAAGCTTTCTTT. Amino acid sequence: CASSTEGHTEAFF.

The chain employs TRBV7-1 and TRBJ2-5, with D hard to call. TRBV7-1 qualifies as an ORF whose function is uncertain. The CDR3 runs 13 residues. The ends were cut back, 3 bases at V and 1 base at J, with 6 bases in the middle. In nucleotides, the CDR3 is TGTGCCAGCAGCTCCACCCTCCAAGAGACCCAGTACTTC. It codes for CASSSTLQETQYF.

This clonotype was seen more than once but under ten times. The V gene is TRBV7-3, the J gene TRBJ2-7; tentatively, D is TRBD1 or TRBD2 (5 bases each). This CDR3 spans 16 amino acids. Germline V gene lookup returns CDR1 SGHTA and CDR2 FQGTGA. Trimming left V 5 bases short and J 7 bases short, with 24 bases between. The CDR3 DNA reads TGTGCCAGCAGCCCCACCGGCGGAAGTGGGACGATGGAGCAGTACTTC. Its protein is CASSPTGGSGTMEQYF.

The chain carries TRBV20-1 and TRBJ1-3; no clear D. V was shortened by 4 bases and J by 5 bases, with 12 bases between the two germline ends. Looked up from germline, CDR1 is DFQATT and CDR2 is SNEGSKA (reference sequence). This CDR3 region has 13 residues. The CDR3 region is CSAITQNRNTIYF. CDR3 bases: TGCAGTGCTATTACGCAGAATAGAAACACCATATATTTT.

The chain uses TRBV9 and TRBJ2-6, with 11 bases that match TRBD1. The germline gives CDR1 SGDLS, CDR2 YYNGEE. CDR3 size: 16 residues. The CDR3 bases are TGTGACCCTTCCGGGACAGGGGGCTCTGGGGCCAACGTCCTGACTTTC. Its protein product is CDPSGTGGSGANVLTF.

J is TRBJ1-5 and V is TRBV20-1; a possible D gene is TRBD1 (6 bases). The CDR3 has 12 residues. The germline V gene has CDR1 DFQATT and CDR2 SNEGSKA (reference sequence). CDR3 in amino acids: CSARRGDGTQHF. The CDR3, as DNA: TGCAGCGCCCGACGGGGAGATGGGACACAGCATTTT.

The chain joins TRBV6-5 to TRBJ2-7; 7 bases map to TRBD2. J lost 3 bases, V lost 5 bases, and 4 bases had no gene match. The CDR3 totals 13 residues. Germline V gene sequence: CDR1 MNHEY, CDR2 SVGAGI. The CDR3, as DNA: TGTGCCAGCAGTAGCCGGGGGGACTACGAGCAGTACTTC. The encoded protein is CASSSRGDYEQYF.